This T cell receptor (beta chain) is drawn from a study of cytomegalovirus exposure and HLA in healthy donors (dated by TCRdb to 2016 to 2017). Regarding the research as a whole: A later analysis indicated that the roughly 120 validation repertoires were generated on the platform also employed for the 700 or so repertoires of the first cohort. The study aimed to test whether cataloging public T cell receptors could reveal signatures of past pathogen exposure. Besides the first cohort of around 700 subjects, a separate validation cohort made up of some 110 different subjects was used. The study combined high-throughput TCR immunosequencing, statistical association of individual TCRs with disease status, and machine learning to predict cytomegalovirus infection status. The research as a whole found: In both the original and validation cohorts, the classifier was reported to diagnose cytomegalovirus status with high specificity and sensitivity. The validation cohort had no HLA typing available for a later analysis, so co-occurrence within that cohort was assessed over all 120 or so repertoires. In the study, approximately 150 TCR beta chains were listed as associated with cytomegalovirus. According to the authors, the approach could potentially be generalized to other disease states and immunological phenotypes. Across donors, most TCR sequences were observed very rarely, whereas some public TCRs were present in many individuals. Of the cluster scores, roughly 95% were above 0 in a later analysis, which found that TCRs clustered in the first cohort also tended to co-occur in the roughly 130 validation repertoires. A few of the identified cytomegalovirus-associated TCR beta chains were confirmed in vitro to be specific for cytomegalovirus antigens.

The germline V gene specifies SGHTA as CDR1 and FQGNSA as CDR2. The CDR3 holds 16 amino acids from the cysteine to the phenylalanine. Of the read, only the CDR3 DNA is kept; its 48 bases are in frame from base 1. Trimming takes 2 bases from V and 4 bases from J, and the germline ends sit 15 bases apart. Library preparation used the immunoSEQ multiplex PCR assay. Regarding the original processing steps: A statistical classification framework was developed to diagnose cytomegalovirus status using the catalog of TCR beta chain sequences. TCRdb re-hosts the immuneACCESS table, in-frame sequences only. Its copies lack some clones; in the studies checked, an unresolved V gene accounts for under half of them, and the cause for the rest is not known. That table furnishes V, J and clone size, whereas the DNA furnished D and trimming. The sample table records under 200,000 clones; roughly nine tenths of these occur just once. The ten largest clones take up around 5% of the sample.

About this clone: Its antigen is currently not known. Base quality data are lacking; no much larger clone is found one base away.

The donors were included in the validation cohort of 90 to 150 subjects, a group kept apart from the approximately 690-subject first cohort. The receptor was derived from a woman aged 25 to 39 in good health and CMV-seronegative. The sample was PBMCs. Here the chain combines TRBV7-2 and TRBJ1-3, with the D gene too uncertain to name. The DNA sequence is as follows: TGTGCCAGCAGCTTATCAAGGGCGGGGATAGGAAACACCATATATTTT. It encodes CASSLSRAGIGNTIYF.